Listed below are T cell receptor beta chains from one sample, sequenced in a study of vaccination effects on CD4 cells after COVID-19. Using immunoSEQ multiplex PCR, the repertoire was profiled, and TCRdb retains in-frame clones only, with some absent. The profile shows tens of thousands of clones, around four fifths of them singletons. The antigens of these receptors remain unknown. The sequenced sample was CD4+ T cells from PBMCs cultured without peptide, obtained after COVID-19 vaccination. Every receptor here comes from a human donor who received a COVID-19 vaccine. The CDR3 runs from the conserved cysteine through the conserved F or W. A D gene is named only where the DNA matches it firmly. Clone size is given for some rows only: seen once, a few or many times, or a class if the clone is expanded.

CDR3 protein: CASLDMRNTEAFF; CDR3 DNA: TGTGCCAGCTTGGACATGAGAAACACTGAAGCTTTCTTT; V gene: TRBV5-4; J gene: TRBJ1-1; clone size: -; D gene: -
CDR3 protein: CASSLRGEVYEQYF; CDR3 DNA: TGTGCCAGCAGCTTACGAGGGGAGGTCTACGAGCAGTACTTC; V gene: TRBV7-9; J gene: TRBJ2-7; clone size: -; D gene: -
CDR3 protein: CASSQDRINSPLHF; CDR3 DNA: TGTGCCAGCAGCCAAGATCGGATCAATTCACCCCTCCACTTT; V gene: TRBV3-1/TRBV3-2; J gene: TRBJ1-6; clone size: -; D gene: -
CDR3 protein: CASDMGGGNTEAFF; CDR3 DNA: TGTGCCAGCGATATGGGGGGAGGGAACACTGAAGCTTTCTTT; V gene: TRBV6-5; J gene: TRBJ1-1; clone size: -; D gene: -
CDR3 protein: CASSLYPGRTGELFF; CDR3 DNA: TGTGCCAGCAGTCTTTATCCGGGACGCACCGGGGAGCTGTTTTTT; V gene: TRBV27; J gene: TRBJ2-2; clone size: -; D gene: -
CDR3 protein: CATSRDLAGHPSYNEQFF; CDR3 DNA: TGTGCCACCAGCAGAGACCTCGCGGGACACCCCTCCTACAATGAGCAGTTCTTC; V gene: TRBV15; J gene: TRBJ2-1; clone size: -; D gene: -
CDR3 protein: CASSPKSRGTGELFF; CDR3 DNA: TGTGCCAGCTCACCAAAGTCGAGAGGGACCGGGGAGCTGTTTTTT; V gene: TRBV18; J gene: TRBJ2-2; clone size: once; D gene: -
CDR3 protein: CASRLAGGETQYF; CDR3 DNA: TGTGCCAGCAGGCTAGCGGGGGGAGAGACCCAGTACTTC; V gene: TRBV5-6; J gene: TRBJ2-5; clone size: -; D gene: TRBD2
CDR3 protein: CASSFQEGSHYGYTF; CDR3 DNA: TGTGCCAGCAGCTTTCAAGAGGGGTCCCACTATGGCTACACCTTC; V gene: TRBV7-2; J gene: TRBJ1-2; clone size: few; D gene: -
CDR3 protein: CASSRGGGRAETQYF; CDR3 DNA: TGTGCTAGCAGCCGCGGAGGAGGACGGGCAGAGACCCAGTACTTC; V gene: TRBV7-7; J gene: TRBJ2-5; clone size: -; D gene: -
CDR3 protein: CASSEIGQGVVYGYTF; CDR3 DNA: TGTGCCAGCAGTGAAATCGGACAGGGGGTAGTCTATGGCTACACCTTC; V gene: TRBV6-1; J gene: TRBJ1-2; clone size: once; D gene: TRBD1
CDR3 protein: CAISESQVRGEKLFF; CDR3 DNA: TGTGCCATCAGTGAGTCACAGGTTCGTGGTGAAAAACTGTTTTTT; V gene: TRBV10-3; J gene: TRBJ1-4; clone size: -; D gene: -
CDR3 protein: CASTQPTGSGTEAFF; CDR3 DNA: TGTGCCAGCACCCAACCGACAGGGTCGGGCACTGAAGCTTTCTTT; V gene: TRBV6-5; J gene: TRBJ1-1; clone size: -; D gene: TRBD1
CDR3 protein: CASSLGGGPYEQYF; CDR3 DNA: TGTGCCAGCAGCTTAGGTGGGGGACCCTACGAGCAGTACTTC; V gene: TRBV7-2; J gene: TRBJ2-7; clone size: -; D gene: -
CDR3 protein: CASSTDLTYGYTF; CDR3 DNA: TGTGCCAGCAGCACCGACTTAACCTATGGCTACACCTTC; V gene: TRBV13; J gene: TRBJ1-2; clone size: medium-sized; D gene: -
CDR3 protein: CASIKSGVTEAFF; CDR3 DNA: TGTGCCAGCATCAAATCGGGGGTCACTGAAGCTTTCTTT; V gene: TRBV7-9; J gene: TRBJ1-1; clone size: -; D gene: -
CDR3 protein: CAASDSGYGYTF; CDR3 DNA: TGTGCCGCCTCGGACAGCGGCTATGGCTACACCTTC; V gene: TRBV19; J gene: TRBJ1-2; clone size: -; D gene: -
CDR3 protein: CASSPRDRDVREQYF; CDR3 DNA: TGTGCCAGCTCACCAAGGGACAGGGACGTCAGGGAGCAGTACTTC; V gene: TRBV18; J gene: TRBJ2-7; clone size: -; D gene: TRBD1